This is a list of T cell receptor beta chains from one sample in a study of immune cell composition in non-small cell lung cancer. Here immunoSEQ multiplex PCR was the method, and the copy in TCRdb shows in-frame clones only, minus some. The table shows 13,000 to 15,000 clones, with roughly 80% occurring only once. Sequenced input: lung tumor tissue. The source is a human donor with non-small cell lung cancer. Each CDR3 is given with its conserved first and last residue. The D gene is left open where the match is weak. Some rows mark clone size as missing; the rest say once, few, many or name a class of expanded clone.

d_call,clone_size,v_call,j_call,cdr3_aa,cdr3_nt
TRBD1,NA,TRBV19,TRBJ1-5,CASSAARDSSNQPQHF,TGTGCCAGTAGTGCAGCCCGGGACAGTAGCAATCAGCCCCAGCATTTT
NA,NA,TRBV2,TRBJ2-1,CASRQGHEQFF,TGTGCCAGCAGACAGGGTCATGAGCAGTTCTTC
NA,NA,TRBV29-1,TRBJ1-1,CSVLGQSPLNTEAFF,TGCAGCGTCTTAGGACAATCCCCCCTGAACACTGAAGCTTTCTTT
TRBD2,NA,TRBV2,TRBJ2-7,CASGPRAGPSYEQYF,TGTGCCAGTGGTCCCAGAGCGGGGCCCTCCTACGAGCAGTACTTC
NA,NA,TRBV6-6,TRBJ2-7,CASGDSWAYEQYF,TGTGCCAGCGGAGACAGTTGGGCCTACGAGCAGTACTTC
NA,NA,TRBV9,TRBJ2-1,CASSPQQGSYNEQFF,TGTGCCAGCAGCCCTCAACAGGGCTCCTACAATGAGCAGTTCTTC
NA,NA,TRBV7-8,TRBJ2-1,CASSLDPSLNEQFF,TGTGCCAGCAGCTTGGACCCTTCATTAAATGAGCAGTTCTTC
TRBD1,NA,TRBV5-1,TRBJ2-1,CASSIQGAGTYNEQFF,TGCGCCAGCAGCATCCAGGGGGCGGGGACCTACAATGAGCAGTTCTTC
NA,NA,TRBV28,TRBJ2-7,CASSLGYEQYF,TGTGCCAGCAGTTTGGGTTACGAGCAGTACTTC
NA,NA,TRBV5-4,TRBJ2-1,CASSSPSRSVYNEQFF,TGTGCCAGCAGCTCACCAAGTCGATCGGTCTACAATGAGCAGTTCTTC
NA,NA,TRBV28,TRBJ1-5,CASSFPPAGNQPQHF,TGTGCCAGCAGTTTCCCCCCGGCCGGTAATCAGCCCCAGCATTTT
TRBD2,few,TRBV27,TRBJ2-7,CASSDGASGSSQYF,TGTGCCAGCAGTGACGGGGCTAGCGGGAGTAGTCAGTACTTC
NA,NA,TRBV28,TRBJ1-2,CASSLGPFYGYTF,TGTGCCAGCAGTTTAGGACCATTCTATGGCTACACCTTC
TRBD2,NA,TRBV5-1,TRBJ2-1,CASSLDLAETSSYNEQFF,TGCGCCAGCAGCTTGGATCTAGCGGAGACGAGCTCCTACAATGAGCAGTTCTTC
NA,NA,TRBV6-5,TRBJ2-3,CASSYVGTDTQYF,TGTGCCAGCAGTTACGTCGGGACAGATACGCAGTATTTT
TRBD1,NA,TRBV6-5,TRBJ1-1,CASRNRGKAEAFF,TGTGCCAGCAGAAACAGGGGGAAGGCTGAAGCTTTCTTT
NA,NA,TRBV7-2,TRBJ2-3,CASSLVDTQYF,TGTGCCAGCAGCTTGGTAGATACGCAGTATTTT
TRBD2,NA,TRBV4-2,TRBJ2-3,CASSRLAGSSTDTQYF,TGTGCCAGCAGCCGATTAGCGGGTTCTAGCACAGATACGCAGTATTTT
TRBD2,NA,TRBV7-6,TRBJ2-5,CASSPRRAGVIQETQYF,TGTGCCAGCAGCCCGAGGAGGGCGGGAGTGATACAAGAGACCCAGTACTTC
TRBD2,few,TRBV19,TRBJ2-7,CASSSSPLAGAYEQYF,TGTGCCAGTAGTTCCTCACCACTAGCGGGAGCCTACGAGCAGTACTTC
NA,NA,TRBV20-1,TRBJ1-2,CSARPGYTF,TGCAGTGCTAGGCCTGGCTACACCTTC
NA,NA,TRBV5-1,TRBJ2-7,CASSVRDSYEQYF,TGCGCCAGCAGCGTCCGGGACTCCTACGAGCAGTACTTC
NA,NA,TRBV7-6,TRBJ1-2,CASSWEVGGAYGYTF,TGTGCCAGCAGCTGGGAAGTAGGGGGAGCCTATGGCTACACCTTC
TRBD2,NA,TRBV29-1,TRBJ2-1,CSVEASGLNEQFF,TGCAGCGTTGAAGCTAGCGGACTCAATGAGCAGTTCTTC
NA,NA,TRBV7-6,TRBJ2-1,CASSSSRGGEQFF,TGTGCCAGCAGCTCCTCTCGCGGCGGTGAGCAGTTCTTC
NA,once,TRBV18,TRBJ1-3,CASSQAGSALRNTIYF,TGTGCCAGCTCTCAGGCAGGGTCGGCTCTGCGAAACACCATATATTTT
NA,NA,TRBV11-3,TRBJ2-5,CASSFRGYQETQYF,TGTGCCAGCAGCTTCCGGGGGTACCAAGAGACCCAGTACTTC
NA,NA,TRBV5-1,TRBJ1-3,CASSASPLQELSGNTIYF,TGCGCCAGCAGCGCCTCTCCCCTCCAGGAATTGTCTGGAAACACCATATATTTT
TRBD2,NA,TRBV4-2,TRBJ2-1,CASSGGVAGVAYNEQFF,TGTGCCAGCAGCGGGGGAGTAGCGGGAGTGGCCTACAATGAGCAGTTCTTC
TRBD2,NA,TRBV28,TRBJ2-1,CASSKTSGYGEQFF,TGTGCCAGCAGTAAGACTAGCGGGTACGGTGAGCAGTTCTTC
NA,once,TRBV7-9,TRBJ1-2,CASSFGGRASGDYGYTF,TGTGCCAGCAGCTTTGGGGGGAGAGCCTCGGGGGACTATGGCTACACCTTC
TRBD1,NA,TRBV30,TRBJ1-6,CAWSAGQDNSPLHF,TGTGCCTGGAGTGCGGGACAGGATAATTCACCCCTCCACTTT
NA,NA,TRBV27,TRBJ2-3,CASSFQGGSTDTQYF,TGTGCCAGCAGTTTTCAGGGGGGAAGCACAGATACGCAGTATTTT
TRBD2,NA,TRBV29-1,TRBJ2-3,CSVEMLAGEGDTQYF,TGCAGCGTTGAAATGTTAGCGGGAGAGGGGGATACGCAGTATTTT
NA,few,TRBV7-9,TRBJ2-7,CASSYETSYEQYF,TGTGCCAGCAGCTATGAGACCTCCTACGAGCAGTACTTC
NA,NA,TRBV28,TRBJ2-5,CASSYQGKGGETQYF,TGTGCCAGCAGTTATCAGGGGAAAGGTGGAGAGACCCAGTACTTC
TRBD2,NA,TRBV28,TRBJ2-1,CASRPAGTSGNNEQFF,TGTGCCAGCAGGCCGGCAGGGACTAGCGGGAACAATGAGCAGTTCTTC
NA,NA,TRBV27,TRBJ2-1,CASSLVYGEQFF,TGTGCCAGCAGTTTAGTTTATGGTGAGCAGTTCTTC
TRBD2,NA,TRBV28,TRBJ2-1,CASSLLGLAGDEQFF,TGTGCCAGCAGTTTATTAGGACTAGCGGGAGATGAGCAGTTCTTC
TRBD1,few,TRBV5-1,TRBJ2-5,CASSLGRDRGLETQYF,TGCGCCAGCAGCTTGGGCCGGGACAGGGGCCTAGAGACCCAGTACTTC
NA,few,TRBV2,TRBJ1-3,CARRPSSGNTIYF,TGTGCCAGACGGCCGAGCTCTGGAAACACCATATATTTT
NA,NA,TRBV28,TRBJ1-3,CASSSPGTISGNTIYF,TGTGCCAGCAGTAGCCCCGGGACAATCTCTGGAAACACCATATATTTT
TRBD2,few,TRBV5-4,TRBJ2-5,CASSLASPRLAGSQETQYF,TGTGCCAGCAGCTTGGCTTCCCCTCGACTAGCGGGATCCCAAGAGACCCAGTACTTC
TRBD2,few,TRBV6-5,TRBJ2-5,CASRLSGSPETQYF,TGTGCCAGCAGACTTAGCGGGAGTCCGGAGACCCAGTACTTC
NA,NA,TRBV5-1,TRBJ2-7,CASSLAGASYEQYF,TGCGCCAGCAGCTTGGCAGGGGCTTCCTACGAGCAGTACTTC
NA,NA,TRBV20-1,TRBJ2-3,CSARGDGTQYF,TGCAGTGCCCGAGGGGACGGTACGCAGTATTTT
NA,NA,TRBV30,TRBJ1-1,CAWSDPYRRGMNTEAFF,TGTGCCTGGAGTGACCCCTACCGTAGGGGGATGAACACTGAAGCTTTCTTT
NA,NA,TRBV7-2,TRBJ2-7,CASSLEIAVAYEQYF,TGTGCCAGCAGCTTAGAAATAGCGGTGGCCTACGAGCAGTACTTC
TRBD1,NA,TRBV30,TRBJ1-5,CAFQDRGETRPQHF,TGTGCCTTCCAGGACAGGGGGGAAACGCGGCCCCAGCATTTT
TRBD2,NA,TRBV19,TRBJ2-1,CASSKFASGNINEQFF,TGTGCCAGTAGTAAATTCGCTAGCGGGAACATCAATGAGCAGTTCTTC
NA,NA,TRBV11-2,TRBJ2-1,CASSLDGSSYNEQFF,TGTGCCAGCAGCTTGGACGGGAGCTCCTACAATGAGCAGTTCTTC
NA,NA,TRBV7-2,TRBJ2-5,CASSLGSSRETQYF,TGTGCCAGCAGCTTAGGTTCTAGTCGAGAGACCCAGTACTTC
TRBD1,few,TRBV29-1,TRBJ2-6,CSGITTGSLTF,TGCAGCGGCATAACGACAGGGTCGCTGACTTTC
NA,NA,TRBV5-1,TRBJ2-3,CASSFGTPGTDTQYF,TGCGCCAGCAGCTTTGGGACCCCGGGGACAGATACGCAGTATTTT
TRBD1,NA,TRBV5-1,TRBJ1-1,CASSFDVTGGMKAFF,TGCGCCAGCAGCTTCGACGTAACAGGGGGGATGAAAGCTTTCTTT
TRBD2,NA,TRBV5-1,TRBJ2-3,CASSLGPGTSGSGDTQYF,TGCGCCAGCAGCTTGGGGCCCGGGACTAGCGGGAGTGGTGATACGCAGTATTTT
TRBD2,few,TRBV6-9,TRBJ2-7,CASSDGASGSSQYF,TGTGCCAGCAGTGACGGGGCTAGCGGGAGTAGTCAGTACTTC
NA,few,TRBV18,TRBJ1-5,CASSPPGTSNQPQHF,TGTGCCAGCTCACCGCCAGGGACAAGCAATCAGCCCCAGCATTTT